Listed below are T cell receptor beta chains from one sample, sequenced in a study of T cell repertoires in cytomegalovirus infection. Their cognate antigens are unknown. TCRdb analysed the reads with MiXCR anew, one entry per CDR3 protein. Here the sample spans 750,000 to 950,000 distinct CDR3 sequences, 29% being singletons. The specimen comprised cultured CD8+ T cells from PBMCs, sampled from culture after CMV antigen stimulation. These receptors originate from a human donor in good health (CMV status not recorded). Some clones in this sample may be carry-over from other donors' samples. Both conserved end residues are part of each CDR3. The order of the fields is D gene, V gene, J gene, clone size, CDR3 DNA, CDR3 protein. D genes are given only for firm matches. Size is omitted from some rows. Given values are once, few, many or a class for expanded clones.

D gene: -; V gene: TRBV7-2; J gene: TRBJ2-3; clone size: many; CDR3 DNA: TGTGCCAGCAGCTTAGAGAGGCAAGATACGCAGTATTTT; CDR3 protein: CASSLERQDTQYF
D gene: TRBD1; V gene: TRBV29-1; J gene: TRBJ2-3; clone size: once; CDR3 DNA: TGCAGCGTTGACGGGACAGGGGAGACAGATACGCAGTATTTT; CDR3 protein: CSVDGTGETDTQYF
D gene: -; V gene: TRBV7-8; J gene: TRBJ1-1; clone size: -; CDR3 DNA: TGTGCCAGCAAAGTCCCCGGGAGCACTGAAGCTTTCTTT; CDR3 protein: CASKVPGSTEAFF
D gene: TRBD2; V gene: TRBV7-9; J gene: TRBJ2-1; clone size: -; CDR3 DNA: TGTGCCAGCAGCTTAATTGAGGGGACTAGCGGGGACCGCTCCTACAATGAGCAGTTCTTC; CDR3 protein: CASSLIEGTSGDRSYNEQFF
D gene: -; V gene: TRBV19; J gene: TRBJ2-2; clone size: -; CDR3 DNA: TGTGCCAGTAGTATAGGGAGGGGCGCGAACACCGGGGAGCTGTTTTTT; CDR3 protein: CASSIGRGANTGELFF
D gene: -; V gene: TRBV10-3; J gene: TRBJ1-2; clone size: -; CDR3 DNA: TGTGCCATCAGTGAGTCCCTATTGTCCGGTTATGGCTACACCTTC; CDR3 protein: CAISESLLSGYGYTF
D gene: -; V gene: TRBV10-3; J gene: TRBJ1-5; clone size: few; CDR3 DNA: TGTGCCATCAGTGAGTGGATTCAGCCCCAGCATTTT; CDR3 protein: CAISEWIQPQHF
D gene: -; V gene: TRBV6-2/TRBV6-3; J gene: TRBJ1-1; clone size: few; CDR3 DNA: TGTGCCAGCAGCTTCCGGGACTTCCTAATCGCTGAAGCTTTCTTT; CDR3 protein: CASSFRDFLIAEAFF
D gene: TRBD2; V gene: TRBV7-9; J gene: TRBJ2-1; clone size: few; CDR3 DNA: TGTGCCAGCAGCTTAGGCTTAGCGGGGCGGCCGACTTCCCACGAAAATGCGTTCTTC; CDR3 protein: CASSLGLAGRPTSHENAFF
D gene: TRBD1; V gene: TRBV7-8; J gene: TRBJ2-5; clone size: few; CDR3 DNA: TGTGCCAGCAGCGCGACAGGGTTGACGCGAGAGACCCAGTACTTC; CDR3 protein: CASSATGLTRETQYF
D gene: -; V gene: TRBV19; J gene: TRBJ1-1; clone size: -; CDR3 DNA: TGTGCCAGTAGTATATTGGGTCCAGGTAACACTGAAGCTTTCTTT; CDR3 protein: CASSILGPGNTEAFF
D gene: TRBD1; V gene: TRBV10-2; J gene: TRBJ1-5; clone size: -; CDR3 DNA: TGCGCCAGCAGTGGACAGGGAGGTCAGCCCCAGCATTTT; CDR3 protein: CASSGQGGQPQHF
D gene: TRBD2; V gene: TRBV2; J gene: TRBJ2-3; clone size: -; CDR3 DNA: TGTGCCAGCAGACTAGCGGGGGATTTGGATACGCAGTATTTT; CDR3 protein: CASRLAGDLDTQYF
D gene: -; V gene: TRBV5-1; J gene: TRBJ2-4; clone size: -; CDR3 DNA: TGCGCCAGCAGCTTGAGCCAGGGCGTAAACATTCAGTACTTC; CDR3 protein: CASSLSQGVNIQYF
D gene: -; V gene: TRBV7-9; J gene: TRBJ2-6; clone size: -; CDR3 DNA: TGTGCCAGCAGACCTGGACTGGGTGAGGCCGGGGCCAACGTCCTGACTTTC; CDR3 protein: CASRPGLGEAGANVLTF
D gene: TRBD2; V gene: TRBV2; J gene: TRBJ2-2; clone size: -; CDR3 DNA: TGTGCCAGCAGTGAACGGCTAGCGGGGATCACCGGGGAGCTGTTTTTT; CDR3 protein: CASSERLAGITGELFF
D gene: TRBD1; V gene: TRBV28; J gene: TRBJ1-6; clone size: few; CDR3 DNA: TGTGCCAGCAGTTCATTGGGACAGGGACAGCACTCCTATAATTCACCCCTCCACTTT; CDR3 protein: CASSSLGQGQHSYNSPLHF
D gene: -; V gene: TRBV6-5; J gene: TRBJ1-2; clone size: -; CDR3 DNA: TGTGCCAGCAGTTACCCGGATTCCCTAGGGGGTGGCTACACCTTC; CDR3 protein: CASSYPDSLGGGYTF
D gene: TRBD1; V gene: TRBV7-3; J gene: TRBJ2-2; clone size: many; CDR3 DNA: TGTGCCAGCAGCTCAACAGGGGGCGACAAGCTGTTTTTT; CDR3 protein: CASSSTGGDKLFF
D gene: TRBD2; V gene: TRBV6-2/TRBV6-3; J gene: TRBJ2-3; clone size: -; CDR3 DNA: TGTGCCAGCAGTTATCTAGCGGGGGGTACGCAGTATTTT; CDR3 protein: CASSYLAGGTQYF
D gene: -; V gene: TRBV7-9; J gene: TRBJ2-2; clone size: -; CDR3 DNA: TGTGCCAGCAGCTCCCCGCGGGGGGAGCTGTTTTTT; CDR3 protein: CASSSPRGELFF
D gene: -; V gene: TRBV7-8; J gene: TRBJ1-1; clone size: few; CDR3 DNA: TGTGCCAGCAGCTTAGTGGGGGCTTTGAACACTGAAGCTTTCTTT; CDR3 protein: CASSLVGALNTEAFF
D gene: -; V gene: TRBV7-9; J gene: TRBJ2-3; clone size: few; CDR3 DNA: TGTGCCAGCAGCTTTTCGTCGGAGACAGATACGCAGTATTTT; CDR3 protein: CASSFSSETDTQYF
D gene: TRBD2; V gene: TRBV7-6; J gene: TRBJ2-7; clone size: -; CDR3 DNA: TGTGCCAGCAGCCCTCGGGGGGGGGCCCTCTACGAGCAGTACTTC; CDR3 protein: CASSPRGGALYEQYF
D gene: -; V gene: TRBV13; J gene: TRBJ1-5; clone size: few; CDR3 DNA: TGTGCCAGCAGCCTGAGACAGGCGAATCAGCCCCAGCATTTT; CDR3 protein: CASSLRQANQPQHF
D gene: TRBD1; V gene: TRBV7-2; J gene: TRBJ2-1; clone size: many; CDR3 DNA: TGTGCCAGCAGCCCTTGGACAGGGCCGAATGAGCAGTTCTTC; CDR3 protein: CASSPWTGPNEQFF
D gene: -; V gene: TRBV6-1; J gene: TRBJ1-1; clone size: -; CDR3 DNA: TGTGCCAGCAGTCTCCTGACAGGTGAAGCTTTCTTT; CDR3 protein: CASSLLTGEAFF
D gene: -; V gene: TRBV6-5; J gene: TRBJ1-1; clone size: few; CDR3 DNA: TGTGCCAGCAGTTACTCGAAAGGGGCGAACACTGAAGCTTTCTTT; CDR3 protein: CASSYSKGANTEAFF
D gene: -; V gene: TRBV7-6; J gene: TRBJ1-5; clone size: many; CDR3 DNA: TGTGCCAGCAGCTTAGCATCCGGCCAGCCCCAGCATTTT; CDR3 protein: CASSLASGQPQHF
D gene: TRBD1; V gene: TRBV7-2; J gene: TRBJ2-5; clone size: many; CDR3 DNA: TGTGCCAGCAGCGTCAGCCGGGACAGACAAGAGACCCAGTACTTC; CDR3 protein: CASSVSRDRQETQYF